The sequence of this TCR beta chain was determined in a study of identifying expanded T cells in peripheral blood. Method: immunoSEQ multiplex PCR; TCRdb's copy keeps in-frame clones and lacks some. In the table there are 100,000 to 110,000 clones, approximately 89% of which are singletons. V shed 4 bases and J 8 bases; nucleotides not matched to a gene: 10. CDR1 KGHSH and CDR2 LQKENI come from the germline V gene. This CDR3 contains 16 residues. Sequencing was done on a sample of blood. V and J are TRBV18 and TRBJ1-6, with 8 bases that match TRBD1. This sequence was found in a person aged 18 to 70 in good health. In DNA form, the CDR3 reads TGTGCCAGCTCACGGACGGGACAGGCTCCTGATTCACCCCTCCACTTT. It translates to CASSRTGQAPDSPLHF.